The 29 T cell receptor beta chains presented below share a single source sample, sequenced in a study of cytomegalovirus exposure and HLA in healthy donors. Assay used: immunoSEQ multiplex PCR; TCRdb lists only in-frame clones, some missing. The sample includes 100,000 to 150,000 clones, approximately 89% of them seen just once. What was sequenced was PBMCs. The receptor set was obtained from a woman aged 18-29 years in good health and CMV-seronegative.

Note on this clone: Additional DNA sequences in this sample encode the identical CDR3. V gene TRBV5-1 combines with J gene TRBJ1-1; D is unclear. The germline V and J ends were trimmed by 0 bases and 0 bases, with 6 bases remaining between them. Germline V lookup: CDR1 SGHRS, CDR2 YFSETQ. The CDR3 is 14 residues long. CDR3 in DNA: TGCGCCAGCAGCTTGGGAGCCTTGAACACTGAAGCTTTCTTT. Residues: CASSLGALNTEAFF.

This clone appeared once. The V and J genes are TRBV2 and TRBJ1-3, with 10 bases identical to TRBD1. The CDR3 contains 15 residues. Germline V gene lookup returns CDR1 SNHLY and CDR2 FYNNEI. J was trimmed by 8 bases and V by 2 bases; bases with no gene match: 6. The CDR3 is CASSEWDRGLDTIYF. CDR3 sequence (DNA): TGTGCCAGCAGTGAATGGGACAGGGGATTAGACACCATATATTTT.

This chain links TRBV7-3 with TRBJ2-1; maybe TRBD2 (7 bases). CDR3 length: 15 amino acids. Trimming left V 5 bases short and J 6 bases short, with 17 bases between. Germline V gives CDR1 SGHTA, CDR2 FQGTGA. Written as DNA, the CDR3 is TGTGCCAGCAGCCCCCAGCGGGGACAATCCAATGAGCAGTTCTTC. This codes for CASSPQRGQSNEQFF.

The chain uses TRBV23-1 and TRBJ2-7, with 9 bases lining up with TRBD1. TRBV23-1 is an ORF, and what it does is uncertain. With 6 bases clipped from V and 5 bases from J, the junction kept 11 bases outside the gene matches. The length of the CDR3 is 15 residues. CDR3 protein: CASRMNYRGRNEQYF. DNA of the CDR3: TGCGCCAGCAGAATGAATTACAGGGGGCGGAACGAGCAGTACTTC.

This chain links TRBV7-6 with TRBJ1-5; TRBD1 is a possible D gene (5 bases). CDR1 is SGHVS and CDR2 is FNYEAQ in the germline V gene. Trimming removed 5 bases from V and 3 bases from J, with 17 bases in between. CDR3 length equals 16 residues. Here the CDR3 DNA reads TGTGCCAGCAGCCGTACTGCGGGGGAGAACAATCAGCCCCAGCATTTT. Translation: CASSRTAGENNQPQHF.

This clone appeared once. The genes are TRBV29-1 and TRBJ1-5; D uncertain. Deletions cut 3 bases from V and 6 bases from J, with 6 bases between. The CDR3 runs 11 residues. Germline assignment: CDR1 SQVTM and CDR2 ANQGSEA. This chain's CDR3 is CSVDFSQPQHF. In DNA form, the CDR3 reads TGCAGCGTTGACTTTTCTCAGCCCCAGCATTTT.

J is TRBJ2-1 and V is TRBV9; D is uncertain. This CDR3 spans 13 amino acids. V was cut by 4 bases and J by 1 base, with 6 bases left in between. Per the germline V gene, CDR1 is SGDLS and CDR2 is YYNGEE. The CDR3 coding sequence is TGTGCCAGCAGCCCCCAATCCTACAATGAGCAGTTCTTC. Translation gives CASSPQSYNEQFF.

The V call is TRBV13, the J call TRBJ2-3, with 7 bases that match TRBD2. Losses at the gene ends were 4 bases for V and 0 bases for J; bases not matched to a gene: 10. From germline, CDR1 is PRHDT and CDR2 FYEKMQ (reference sequence). This CDR3 is 17 amino acids long. The CDR3 DNA is TGTGCCAGCAGCTCGGGGGGTAGCGGACTTAGCACAGATACGCAGTATTTT. Translation: CASSSGGSGLSTDTQYF.

Note on this clone: The junction does not match germline at one end; this may be a read error. V usage is TRBV5-1 and J usage is TRBJ1-1, with 8 bases aligning to TRBD1. The CDR3 is 13 amino acids. CDR1 SGHRS and CDR2 YFSETQ come from the germline V gene. This CDR3 reads CASSLRTGLLTSF. The DNA for the CDR3 is TGCGCCAGCAGCCTACGGACAGGGCTGCTTACAAGCTTT.

J is TRBJ1-2 and V is TRBV6-6, with 9 bases aligning to TRBD1. This CDR3 spans 14 amino acids. The germline V gene encodes CDR1 MNHNY and CDR2 SVGAGI (reference sequence). The ends lost 6 bases at V and 2 bases at J; junction bases unmatched: 4. The CDR3 DNA reads as TGTGCCAGCAGGATACAGGGGGCGAACTATGGCTACACCTTC. It translates to CASRIQGANYGYTF.

The chain is built from TRBV11-2 and TRBJ1-6; 11 nucleotides agree with TRBD1. With V trimmed by 4 bases and J by 8 bases, 1 base remained unmatched. CDR3 length equals 14 residues. The germline CDR1 and CDR2 sequences are SGHAT and FQNNGV. This chain's CDR3 is CASSSGQGDSPLHF. The CDR3 DNA reads TGTGCCAGCAGCTCGGGACAGGGGGATTCACCCCTCCACTTT.

The rearrangement joins TRBV2 to TRBJ2-3, with a possible D match to TRBD2 (6 bases). V dropped 6 bases and J dropped 7 bases, with 17 bases sitting between them. The CDR3 consists of 14 residues. Germline-derived CDR1 and CDR2 are SNHLY and FYNNEI. This chain's CDR3 is CASSPRTTSYTQYF. Here the CDR3 DNA reads TGTGCCAGCAGCCCTAGGACTACGAGTTATACGCAGTATTTT.

This rearrangement joins TRBV2 to TRBJ2-3; TRBD2 matches 7 bases. V lost 4 bases, J lost 1 base, and 2 bases stayed unmatched. Germline CDR1 is SNHLY and CDR2 is FYNNEI. This CDR3 spans 14 amino acids. The DNA for the CDR3 is TGTGCCAGCAGTGTCACTAGCGGCACAGATACGCAGTATTTT. This sequence encodes CASSVTSGTDTQYF.

The CDR3 DNA reads as TGCGCCAGCACCCCTGGGGCGGCCCAAGAGACCCAGTACTTC. The encoded protein is CASTPGAAQETQYF. The chain uses TRBV5-1 and TRBJ2-5, with D possibly being TRBD1 (5 bases). CDR3 length: 14 residues. Germline V gives CDR1 SGHRS, CDR2 YFSETQ. Deletions cut 6 bases from V and 1 base from J, with 13 bases between.

The chain has TRBV18 and TRBJ1-1; TRBD1 might be the D (5 bases). The V end was cut by 7 bases, the J end by 3 bases, with 18 bases between. The CDR3 sequence is 15 residues long. CDR1 and CDR2 (germline): KGHSH, LQKENI. CDR3 in DNA: TGTGCCAGCTATCCGCTTAGGGGCTCCGACACTGAAGCTTTCTTT. Its translation is CASYPLRGSDTEAFF.

The chain recombines TRBV5-4 with TRBJ1-4; TRBD1 matches 7 bases. The CDR3 covers 15 residues. Germline-derived CDR1 and CDR2 are SGHNT and YYREEE (reference sequence). V gave up 3 bases and J gave up 3 bases; unmatched junction bases: 5. CDR3 DNA sequence: TGTGCCAGCAGCTCGACGGGACAGCCTAATGAAAAACTGTTTTTT. Protein product: CASSSTGQPNEKLFF.

V gene TRBV7-8 combines with J gene TRBJ1-5; possibly TRBD1 for D (5 bases). The CDR3 loop spans 13 amino acids. Trimming cost V 5 bases and J 7 bases, with 12 bases left between them. The germline V gene encodes CDR1 SGHVS and CDR2 FQNEAQ. This chain's CDR3 is CASSPRAEQPQHF. The CDR3 DNA reads TGTGCCAGCAGCCCCAGGGCAGAGCAGCCCCAGCATTTT.

V usage is TRBV6-1 and J usage is TRBJ1-3; D gene unclear. Between the trimmed V and J ends, which lost 5 bases and 1 base, there was a span of 6 bases. Germline CDR1 and CDR2: MNHNS and SASEGT. This CDR3 is 13 amino acids long. CDR3 sequence reads: CASSSTSGNTIYF. CDR3 bases: TGTGCCAGCAGTTCTACGTCTGGAAACACCATATATTTT.

This chain connects TRBV6-5 to TRBJ1-5; D is ambiguous. The germline V gene has CDR1 MNHEY and CDR2 SVGAGI. Trimming pared 6 bases from V and 9 bases from J, leaving 18 bases between. CDR3 length: 14 amino acids. CDR3 amino acids: CASSLEGRVAPQHF. The CDR3 coding sequence is TGTGCCAGCAGCCTAGAGGGTAGGGTCGCGCCCCAGCATTTT.

V is TRBV11-2 and J is TRBJ2-3; D ambiguous. From germline, CDR1 is SGHAT and CDR2 FQNNGV. The CDR3 spans 13 residues. V dropped 7 bases and J dropped 4 bases, with 12 bases sitting between them. The CDR3 protein is CASNYRPPDTQYF. The CDR3 DNA sequence: TGTGCCAGCAACTACCGGCCTCCAGATACGCAGTATTTT.

The rearrangement links TRBV25-1 to TRBJ2-3; D perhaps matches TRBD2 (6 bases). Germline CDR1 reads MGHDK; CDR2 reads SYGVNS. CDR3 size: 15 residues. Trimming took off 5 bases at V and 2 bases at J, with 14 bases between the two ends. For the CDR3, the DNA is TGTGCCAGCAGTCCTCCGGGACTCCTCACAGATACGCAGTATTTT. It codes for CASSPPGLLTDTQYF.

The chain uses TRBV10-3 and TRBJ2-7, with D possibly being TRBD1 (5 bases). The CDR3 totals 15 residues. Trimming pared 2 bases from V and 3 bases from J, leaving 14 bases between. Per germline, CDR1 ENHRY and CDR2 SYGVKD. The CDR3 loop is CAISEKGAKFYEQYF. As DNA, the CDR3 is TGTGCCATCAGTGAGAAAGGGGCCAAGTTCTACGAGCAGTACTTC.

This clone was found once. V usage is TRBV6-6 and J usage is TRBJ2-1; TRBD1 aligns across 9 bases. The junction had 12 bases not matched to a gene; V was cut back by 6 bases and J by 6 bases. The CDR3 has 16 amino acids. Germline V gene data show CDR1 as MNHNY and CDR2 as SVGAGI (reference sequence). The chain's CDR3 is CASRPSPGQGPNEQFF. The CDR3 DNA reads TGTGCCAGCAGACCCTCCCCGGGACAGGGCCCCAATGAGCAGTTCTTC.

The rearrangement joins TRBV7-9 to TRBJ2-7; D not certain. Germline CDR1 is SEHNR and CDR2 is FQNEAQ (reference sequence). V lost 3 bases and J 3 bases, leaving 3 bases between the germline ends. The length of the CDR3 is 11 residues. The CDR3 DNA reads TGTGCCAGCAGCTTTAGCTACGAGCAGTACTTC. It yields the protein CASSFSYEQYF.

V usage is TRBV19 and J usage is TRBJ2-1; TRBD2 matches 11 bases. V shed 4 bases and J 2 bases; nucleotides not matched to a gene: 10. Looked up from germline, CDR1 is LNHDA and CDR2 is SQIVND (reference sequence). The CDR3 extends over 18 amino acids. The CDR3: CASSRPLSGGAPYNEQFF. CDR3 nucleotides: TGTGCCAGTAGTAGACCCCTTAGCGGGGGGGCACCCTACAATGAGCAGTTCTTC.

This clone was seen many times. The genes are TRBV5-8 and TRBJ2-7; possibly TRBD1 for D (5 bases). The CDR3 covers 12 residues. The V end was cut by 4 bases, the J end by 3 bases, with 8 bases between. CDR1 SGHTS and CDR2 YDEGEE come from the germline V gene. CDR3 in amino acids: CASSADSYEQYF. As DNA, the CDR3 is TGTGCCAGCAGCGCAGACAGCTACGAGCAGTACTTC.

This rearrangement joins TRBV7-9 to TRBJ1-2; the match to TRBD1 covers 12 bases. This CDR3 has 15 residues. Germline V gene lookup returns CDR1 SEHNR and CDR2 FQNEAQ (reference sequence). After removal of 5 bases from V and 7 bases from J, the junction contained 8 bases not matched to a gene. The CDR3 is CASSNTGTGGSGYTF. In nucleotides, the CDR3 is TGTGCCAGCAGCAACACCGGGACAGGGGGCAGTGGCTACACCTTC.

The chain carries TRBV7-2 and TRBJ2-2; maybe TRBD2 (7 bases). The germline CDR1 and CDR2 sequences are SGHTA and FQGNSA. The ends were cut back, 4 bases at V and 5 bases at J, with 14 bases in the middle. CDR3 length: 15 amino acids. The CDR3 loop is CASSYRGRGTGELFF. The CDR3 DNA reads TGTGCCAGCAGCTATAGGGGGAGGGGTACCGGGGAGCTGTTTTTT.

The sample holds a few counts of this clone. The rearrangement links TRBV7-7 to TRBJ2-2; TRBD1 matches 7 bases. The CDR3 totals 14 residues. The J segment lost 6 bases and the V segment lost 4 bases, leaving 5 bases of the junction unmatched. Germline V gene data show CDR1 as SSHAT and CDR2 as FNYEAQ (reference sequence). CDR3 bases: TGTGCCAGCAGCTCACAGGGGTTGGCCGGGGAGCTGTTTTTT. As protein: CASSSQGLAGELFF.